This entry features one T cell receptor (beta chain) sequence. Its matching antigen is unknown. Per germline, CDR1 MNHEY and CDR2 SVGAGI. There are 15 residues in the CDR3. The V and J ends lost 8 bases and 5 bases respectively, with 19 bases between them. The data are from a study of shared clonotypes between healthy human individuals. The data were produced by immunoSEQ multiplex PCR, yet TCRdb's version contains in-frame clones alone and is incomplete. Of just over 2,000,000 clones in the sample, over 85% were seen once. General study points: An anticipated effect of sequencing depth on clonotype sharing among donors was recognized. Incompleteness in sorted-subset sequencing, despite large depth, was shown by rarefaction.

V usage is TRBV6-5 and J usage is TRBJ2-1; unclear D gene. The clonotype was recovered from a man in his late teens or twenties in good health. The specimen sequenced was naive CD4+ T cells sorted from blood. As to subset: CD45RA+ positively selected. The CDR3: CASSPAQTRNNEQFF. CDR3 nucleotide sequence: TGTGCCAGCTCTCCGGCGCAGACACGGAACAATGAGCAGTTCTTC.